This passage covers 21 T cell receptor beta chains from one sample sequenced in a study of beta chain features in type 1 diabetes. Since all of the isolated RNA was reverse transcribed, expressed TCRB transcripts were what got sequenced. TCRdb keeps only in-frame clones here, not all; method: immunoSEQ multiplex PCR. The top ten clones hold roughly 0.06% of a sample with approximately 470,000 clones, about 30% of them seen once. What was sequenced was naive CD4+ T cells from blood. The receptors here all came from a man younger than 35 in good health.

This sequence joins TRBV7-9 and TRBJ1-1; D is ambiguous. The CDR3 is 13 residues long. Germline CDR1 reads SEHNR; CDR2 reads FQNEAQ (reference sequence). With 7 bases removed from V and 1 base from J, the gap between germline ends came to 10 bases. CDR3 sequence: CASMVRRNTEAFF. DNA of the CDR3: TGTGCCAGCATGGTCAGGAGGAACACTGAAGCTTTCTTT. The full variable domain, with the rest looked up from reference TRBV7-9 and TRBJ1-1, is DTGVSQNPRHKITKRGQNVTFRCDPISEHNRLYWYRQTLGQGPEFLTYFQNEAQLEKSRLLSDRFSAERPKGSFSTLEIQRTEQGDSAMYLCASMVRRNTEAFFGQGTRLTVV.

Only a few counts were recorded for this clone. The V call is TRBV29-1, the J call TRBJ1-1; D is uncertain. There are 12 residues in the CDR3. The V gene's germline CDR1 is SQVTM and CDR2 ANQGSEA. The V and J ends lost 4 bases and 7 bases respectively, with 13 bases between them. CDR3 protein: CSVATSISEAFF. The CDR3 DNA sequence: TGCAGCGTTGCTACAAGTATTAGTGAAGCTTTCTTT.

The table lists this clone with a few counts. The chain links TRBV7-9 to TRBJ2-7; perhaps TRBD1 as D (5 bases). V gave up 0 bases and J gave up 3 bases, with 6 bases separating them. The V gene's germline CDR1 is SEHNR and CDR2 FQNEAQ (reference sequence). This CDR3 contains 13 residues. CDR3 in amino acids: CASSLAGVYEQYF. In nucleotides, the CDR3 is TGTGCCAGCAGCTTAGCAGGGGTCTACGAGCAGTACTTC. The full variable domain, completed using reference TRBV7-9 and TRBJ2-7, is DTGVSQNPRHKITKRGQNVTFRCDPISEHNRLYWYRQTLGQGPEFLTYFQNEAQLEKSRLLSDRFSAERPKGSFSTLEIQRTEQGDSAMYLCASSLAGVYEQYFGPGTRLTVT.

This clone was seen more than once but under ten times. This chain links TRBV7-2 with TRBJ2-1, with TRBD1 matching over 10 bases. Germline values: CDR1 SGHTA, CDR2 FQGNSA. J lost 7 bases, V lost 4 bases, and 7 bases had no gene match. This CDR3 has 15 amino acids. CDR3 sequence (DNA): TGTGCCAGCAGCTCCGGGACAGGGGAAAGGAATGAGCAGTTCTTC. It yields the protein CASSSGTGERNEQFF.

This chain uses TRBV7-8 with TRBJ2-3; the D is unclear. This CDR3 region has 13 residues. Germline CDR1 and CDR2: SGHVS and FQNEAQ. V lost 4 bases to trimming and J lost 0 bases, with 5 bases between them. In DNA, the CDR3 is TGTGCCAGCAGCTCGGGCAGCACAGATACGCAGTATTTT. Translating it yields CASSSGSTDTQYF.

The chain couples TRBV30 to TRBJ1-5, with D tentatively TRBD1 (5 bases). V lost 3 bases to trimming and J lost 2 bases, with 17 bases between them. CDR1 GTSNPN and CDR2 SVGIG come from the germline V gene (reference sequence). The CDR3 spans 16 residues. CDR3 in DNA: TGTGCCTGGAGACGTGTTGGGGGAGGCGGCAATCAGCCCCAGCATTTT. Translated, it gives CAWRRVGGGGNQPQHF.

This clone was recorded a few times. The CDR3 DNA is TGTGCCTGGAGTAGGGTAGACGCTACGCGCACTGAAGCTTTCTTT. It specifies CAWSRVDATRTEAFF. This chain joins TRBV30 and TRBJ1-1; D not certain. Germline loops: CDR1 GTSNPN, CDR2 SVGIG (reference sequence). There are 15 residues in the CDR3. Trimming pared 2 bases from V and 4 bases from J, leaving 17 bases between.

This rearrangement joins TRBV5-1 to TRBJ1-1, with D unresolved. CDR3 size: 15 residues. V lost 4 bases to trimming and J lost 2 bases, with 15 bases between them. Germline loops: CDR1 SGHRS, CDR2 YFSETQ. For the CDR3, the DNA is TGCGCCAGCAGCCAGAGCCAGCCGGTCAACACTGAAGCTTTCTTT. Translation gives CASSQSQPVNTEAFF.

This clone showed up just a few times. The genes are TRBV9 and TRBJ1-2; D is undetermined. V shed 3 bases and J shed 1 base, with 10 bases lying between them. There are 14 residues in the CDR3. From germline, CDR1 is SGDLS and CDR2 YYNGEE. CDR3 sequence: CASSADIYNYGYTF. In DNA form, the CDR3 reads TGTGCCAGCAGCGCCGACATATATAACTATGGCTACACCTTC.

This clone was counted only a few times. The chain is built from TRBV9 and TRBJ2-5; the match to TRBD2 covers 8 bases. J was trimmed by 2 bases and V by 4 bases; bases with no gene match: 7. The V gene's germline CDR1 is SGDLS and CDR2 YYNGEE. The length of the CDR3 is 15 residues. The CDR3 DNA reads TGTGCCAGCAGCTCGTCCGGGACTAGGCAAGAGACCCAGTACTTC. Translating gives CASSSSGTRQETQYF. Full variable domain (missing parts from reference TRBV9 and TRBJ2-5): DSGVTQTPKHLITATGQRVTLRCSPRSGDLSVYWYQQSLDQGLQFLIQYYNGEERAKGNILERFSAQQFPDLHSELNLSSLELGDSALYFCASSSSGTRQETQYFGPGTRLLVL.

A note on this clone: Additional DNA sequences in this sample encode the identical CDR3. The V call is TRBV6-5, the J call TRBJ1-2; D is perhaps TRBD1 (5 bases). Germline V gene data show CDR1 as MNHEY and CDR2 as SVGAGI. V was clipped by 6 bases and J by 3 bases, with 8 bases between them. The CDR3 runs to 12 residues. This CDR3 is CASSRGDYGYTF. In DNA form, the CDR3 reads TGTGCCAGCAGCCGGGGGGACTATGGCTACACCTTC.

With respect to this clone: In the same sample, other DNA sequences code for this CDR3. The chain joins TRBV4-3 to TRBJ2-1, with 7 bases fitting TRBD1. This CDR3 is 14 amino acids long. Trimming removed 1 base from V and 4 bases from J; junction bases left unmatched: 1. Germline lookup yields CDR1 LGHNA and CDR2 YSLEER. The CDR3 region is CASSQGDRYNEQFF. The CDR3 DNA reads TGCGCCAGCAGCCAAGGGGACAGATACAATGAGCAGTTCTTC.

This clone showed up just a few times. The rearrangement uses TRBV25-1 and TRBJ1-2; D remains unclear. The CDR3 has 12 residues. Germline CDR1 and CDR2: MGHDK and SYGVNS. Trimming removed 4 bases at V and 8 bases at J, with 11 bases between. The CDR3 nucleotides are TGTGCCAGCAGTGTCGCGCTCGAGGGCTACACCTTC. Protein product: CASSVALEGYTF.

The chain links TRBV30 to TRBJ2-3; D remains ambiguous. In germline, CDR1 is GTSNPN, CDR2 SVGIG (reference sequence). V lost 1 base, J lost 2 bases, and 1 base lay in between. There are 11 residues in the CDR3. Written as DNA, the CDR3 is TGTGCCTGGAGTGCCACAGATACGCAGTATTTT. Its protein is CAWSATDTQYF.

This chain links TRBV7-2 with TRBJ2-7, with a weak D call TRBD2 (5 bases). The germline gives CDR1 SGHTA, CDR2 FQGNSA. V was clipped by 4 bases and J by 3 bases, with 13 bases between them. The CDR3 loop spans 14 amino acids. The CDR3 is CASSSPGLYYEQYF. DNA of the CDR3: TGTGCCAGCAGCTCTCCTGGACTTTACTACGAGCAGTACTTC.

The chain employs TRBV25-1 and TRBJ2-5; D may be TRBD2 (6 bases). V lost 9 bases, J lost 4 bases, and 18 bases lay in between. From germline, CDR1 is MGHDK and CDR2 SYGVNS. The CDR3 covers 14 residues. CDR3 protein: CASNFAGSGETQYF. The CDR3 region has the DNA TGTGCCAGTAACTTTGCGGGGTCTGGAGAGACCCAGTACTTC.

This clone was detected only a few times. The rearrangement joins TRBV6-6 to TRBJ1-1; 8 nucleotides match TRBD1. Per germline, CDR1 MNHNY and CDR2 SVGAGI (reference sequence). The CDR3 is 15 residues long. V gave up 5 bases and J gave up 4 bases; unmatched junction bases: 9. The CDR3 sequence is CASSGRQGNGTEAFF. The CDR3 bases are TGTGCCAGCAGTGGTAGACAGGGGAACGGCACTGAAGCTTTCTTT.

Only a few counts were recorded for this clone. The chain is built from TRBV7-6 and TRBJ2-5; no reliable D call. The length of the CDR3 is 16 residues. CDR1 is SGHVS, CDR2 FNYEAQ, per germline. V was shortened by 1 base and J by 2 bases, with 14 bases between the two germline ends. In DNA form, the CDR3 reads TGTGCCAGCAGCTTAGTTGGCAGCTACCAACAAGAGACCCAGTACTTC. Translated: CASSLVGSYQQETQYF.

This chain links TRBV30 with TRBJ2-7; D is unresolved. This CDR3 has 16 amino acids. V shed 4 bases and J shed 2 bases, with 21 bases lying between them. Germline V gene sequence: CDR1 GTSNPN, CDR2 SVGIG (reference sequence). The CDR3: CAWNQPLNPQTYEQYF. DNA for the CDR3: TGTGCCTGGAACCAACCCCTTAATCCGCAGACCTACGAGCAGTACTTC.

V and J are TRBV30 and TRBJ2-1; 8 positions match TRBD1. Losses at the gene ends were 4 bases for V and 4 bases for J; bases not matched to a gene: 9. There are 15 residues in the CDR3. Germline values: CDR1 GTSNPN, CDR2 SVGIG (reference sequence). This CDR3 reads CAWTRGQGTYNEQFF. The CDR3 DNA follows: TGTGCCTGGACCAGAGGACAGGGAACTTACAATGAGCAGTTCTTC. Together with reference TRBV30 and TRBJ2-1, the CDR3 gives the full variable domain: SQTIHQWPATLVQPVGSPLSLECTVEGTSNPNLYWYRQAAGRGLQLLFYSVGIGQISSEVPQNLSASRPQDRQFILSSKKLLLSDSGFYLCAWTRGQGTYNEQFFGPGTRLTVL.

The CDR3 here is CASSLNRERYNEQFF. In DNA form, the CDR3 reads TGTGCCAGCAGTCTAAACAGGGAACGATACAATGAGCAGTTCTTC. The chain employs TRBV2 and TRBJ2-1; perhaps TRBD1 as D (6 bases). The germline gives CDR1 SNHLY, CDR2 FYNNEI. The CDR3 consists of 15 residues. V lost 5 bases and J 4 bases, leaving 15 bases between the germline ends. The entire variable domain, with the rest obtained from reference TRBV2 and TRBJ2-1, is as follows: EPEVTQTPSHQVTQMGQEVILRCVPISNHLYFYWYRQILGQKVEFLVSFYNNEISEKSEIFDDQFSVERPDGSNFTLKIRSTKLEDSAMYFCASSLNRERYNEQFFGPGTRLTVL.